These T cell receptor beta chains were read from a single sample in a study of vaccination and CD4 T cells after COVID-19. For these receptors, no antigen is known. TCRdb independently ran MiXCR on the PCR reads; one entry per CDR3 protein. The sample has around 13,000 distinct CDR3 sequences; just under 35% are singletons. The sequencing sample was made of CD4+ T cells from blood, cultured in vitro. The receptors were gathered from a human donor who had recovered from COVID-19. Each CDR3 is given with its conserved first and last residue. Each record gives: CDR3 length, V gene, J gene, clone size, D gene, CDR3 protein, CDR3 DNA. D genes are given only for firm matches. Clone size is stated in some rows and not others, as once, few, many or a class when expanded.

>15|TRBV7-8|TRBJ1-5|-|TRBD1
CASSQGDYSNQPQHF
TGTGCCAGCAGCCAGGGGGATTATAGCAATCAGCCCCAGCATTTT
>16|TRBV28|TRBJ2-2|-|TRBD2
CASITSGLTNTGELFF
TGTGCCAGCATCACTAGCGGGCTAACGAACACCGGGGAGCTGTTTTTT
>15|TRBV28|TRBJ1-2|-|-
CASRKLRSPGYGYTF
TGTGCCAGCAGGAAACTACGGTCTCCCGGCTATGGCTACACCTTC
>15|TRBV20-1|TRBJ2-1|-|-
CSARDGAASGNEQFF
TGCAGTGCTAGAGATGGAGCGGCATCGGGGAATGAGCAGTTCTTC
>17|TRBV7-2|TRBJ2-5|once|TRBD2
CASSANRTSGRGETQYF
TGTGCCAGCAGCGCTAATAGGACTAGCGGGAGGGGAGAGACCCAGTACTTC
>14|TRBV19|TRBJ2-1|-|-
CASSIGPIYNEQFF
TGTGCCAGTAGTATAGGACCGATTTACAATGAGCAGTTCTTC
>15|TRBV12-3/TRBV12-4|TRBJ1-1|few|-
CASSPSVSFGTEAFF
TGTGCCAGCAGTCCTAGTGTTAGTTTTGGCACTGAAGCTTTCTTT
>15|TRBV2|TRBJ2-6|-|-
CASSEVGAGANVLTF
TGTGCCAGCTCCGAGGTAGGGGCTGGGGCCAACGTCCTGACTTTC
>13|TRBV7-8|TRBJ1-5|few|-
CASSLVSNQPQHF
TGTGCCAGCAGCTTAGTCAGCAATCAGCCCCAGCATTTT
>16|TRBV28|TRBJ1-6|few|-
CASRMVQSSYNSPLHF
TGTGCCAGCAGGATGGTACAGAGCTCCTATAATTCACCCCTCCACTTT
>11|TRBV20-1|TRBJ2-1|few|-
CSARNWIEQFF
TGCAGTGCTAGGAATTGGATAGAGCAGTTCTTC
>15|TRBV11-1|TRBJ1-1|-|TRBD1
CASSPRGRGQTEAFF
TGTGCCAGCAGCCCCCGGGGGAGGGGGCAAACTGAAGCTTTCTTT
>15|TRBV27|TRBJ1-6|few|TRBD1
CASSLYRGKDSPLHF
TGTGCCAGCAGTTTATACAGGGGGAAGGATTCACCCCTCCACTTT
>13|TRBV30|TRBJ1-5|-|-
CAWSRQDNQPQHF
TGTGCCTGGAGCAGACAGGACAATCAGCCCCAGCATTTT
>14|TRBV7-2|TRBJ2-5|few|-
CASSLPVLAETQYF
TGTGCCAGCAGCTTACCTGTCCTTGCCGAGACCCAGTACTTC
>14|TRBV3-1|TRBJ1-2|-|-
CASSPVGRTYGYTF
TGTGCCAGCAGCCCCGTGGGCAGAACCTATGGCTACACCTTC
>15|TRBV10-3|TRBJ1-3|once|-
CAISDNMSSGNTIYF
TGTGCCATCAGTGATAATATGAGCTCTGGAAACACCATATATTTT
>15|TRBV6-1|TRBJ2-7|few|TRBD2
CASSELAGGSYEQYF
TGTGCCAGCAGTGAACTAGCGGGAGGCTCCTACGAGCAGTACTTC
>15|TRBV20-1|TRBJ2-1|-|-
CSASGANSGYNEQFF
TGCAGTGCTAGCGGGGCCAATAGCGGCTACAATGAGCAGTTCTTC
>18|TRBV4-1|TRBJ2-7|-|-
CASSPGVLDRRYTYEQYF
TGCGCCAGCAGCCCAGGGGTCCTTGACCGGCGGTACACCTACGAGCAGTACTTC
>18|TRBV28|TRBJ2-3|-|TRBD1
CASSLRGTARTSTDTQYF
TGTGCCAGCAGTTTAAGGGGGACAGCCCGCACTAGCACAGATACGCAGTATTTT
>15|TRBV7-8|TRBJ2-1|-|TRBD2
CASSPSGRARGEQFF
TGTGCCAGCAGCCCTAGCGGGAGGGCCCGCGGTGAGCAGTTCTTC
>14|TRBV18|TRBJ1-5|-|-
CASSPLQGGQPQHF
TGTGCCAGCTCACCACTACAGGGCGGTCAGCCCCAGCATTTT
>14|TRBV27|TRBJ2-5|few|-
CASRARGVWETQYF
TGTGCCAGCAGAGCGAGGGGTGTGTGGGAGACCCAGTACTTC
>18|TRBV20-1|TRBJ2-3|few|TRBD2
CSARVPGLAAPSTDTQYF
TGCAGTGCTAGAGTTCCGGGACTAGCGGCCCCTAGCACAGATACGCAGTATTTT
>13|TRBV29-1|TRBJ2-5|-|-
CSVPAEAQETQYF
TGCAGCGTTCCCGCGGAAGCTCAAGAGACCCAGTACTTC
>14|TRBV20-1|TRBJ2-1|-|TRBD2
CSARALAGNNEQFF
TGCAGTGCTAGAGCGTTAGCGGGTAACAATGAGCAGTTCTTC
>16|TRBV20-1|TRBJ2-3|-|-
CSAKQGSGTYTDTQYF
TGCAGTGCTAAACAGGGAAGTGGTACTTATACAGATACGCAGTATTTT
>14|TRBV20-1|TRBJ1-6|-|-
CSAIRDNNNSPLHF
TGCAGTGCTATCCGGGACAACAATAATTCACCCCTCCACTTT
>17|TRBV20-1|TRBJ2-6|few|TRBD2
CSASLGLAGAGANVLTF
TGCAGTGCTAGTCTCGGACTAGCGGGAGCCGGGGCCAACGTCCTGACTTTC
>13|TRBV20-1|TRBJ2-7|-|-
CSATGGQSYEQYF
TGCAGTGCTACCGGAGGCCAATCCTACGAGCAGTACTTC
>17|TRBV7-2|TRBJ2-5|few|TRBD2
CASSLSLPSGSSETQYF
TGTGCCAGCAGCTTAAGCCTGCCTAGCGGGAGCAGCGAGACCCAGTACTTC
>14|TRBV7-9|TRBJ1-4|few|-
CASSLDANNEKLFF
TGTGCCAGCAGCTTAGACGCGAATAATGAAAAACTGTTTTTT
>13|TRBV6-2/TRBV6-3|TRBJ2-7|-|-
CASSRETRYEQYF
TGTGCCAGCAGTCGCGAGACCCGATACGAGCAGTACTTC
>15|TRBV28|TRBJ2-7|few|TRBD1
CASIGSGTGQHEQYF
TGTGCCAGCATTGGCTCCGGGACAGGGCAACACGAGCAGTACTTC